This T cell receptor beta chain came from a study of T cell responses to AZD1222 COVID-19 vaccine. The germline gives CDR1 SGHDT, CDR2 YYEEEE. This CDR3 is 14 amino acids long. V shed 4 bases, J shed 4 bases, and the junction held 4 bases outside the gene matches. As to this clone: The antigen is unknown.

Sequencing was performed with immunoSEQ multiplex PCR; in TCRdb, only in-frame clones are kept and a portion is missing. The profile shows about 75,000 clones, more than 70% of them singletons. Overall study results and limits: Two doses of AZD1222 preceded a rise in Spike-specific TCR breadth and depth.

This specimen was peripheral blood, taken 28 days after the second dose of the MenACWY control vaccine. The TCR sequence derives from an adult who received the MenACWY meningococcal vaccine as a control. The chain combines TRBV5-6 with TRBJ1-4; TRBD1 matches at 7 bases. The chain's CDR3 is CASSTGTVNEKLFF. In DNA form, the CDR3 reads TGTGCCAGCAGCACCGGGACAGTTAATGAAAAACTGTTTTTT.